The rows below give T cell receptor beta chains drawn from one sample of a study of response to subunit inactivated influenza vaccine. TCRdb re-called the RT-PCR reads through MiXCR, storing one row per CDR3 protein. The data hold hundreds of thousands of distinct CDR3 sequences, with around 20% observed a single time. Here the sequenced sample was PBMCs from blood, taken about 5 days after vaccination. All receptors derive from a man aged 45-60 years who received an inactivated influenza vaccine. Both conserved end residues are part of each CDR3. A D gene is named only where the DNA matches it firmly. Clone size appears in some rows only: once, few, many, or a class for an expanded clone.

d_call: .
clone_size: once
j_call: TRBJ2-7
v_call: TRBV20-1
cdr3_aa: CSASEGGGGVHEQYF
cdr3_nt: TGCAGTGCTAGCGAGGGCGGTGGTGGGGTGCACGAGCAGTACTTC

d_call: TRBD2
clone_size: .
j_call: TRBJ2-5
v_call: TRBV12-3/TRBV12-4
cdr3_aa: CASSFGREATQYF
cdr3_nt: TGTGCCAGCAGTTTCGGGCGGGAGGCGACCCAGTACTTC

d_call: .
clone_size: few
j_call: TRBJ1-3
v_call: TRBV7-8
cdr3_aa: CASSPVVGARGNTIYF
cdr3_nt: TGTGCCAGCAGCCCGGTGGTGGGGGCGAGAGGAAACACCATATATTTT

d_call: .
clone_size: .
j_call: TRBJ2-7
v_call: TRBV11-1
cdr3_aa: CASSRDFKTYEQYF
cdr3_nt: TGTGCCAGCAGCCGGGACTTTAAAACGTACGAGCAGTACTTC

d_call: .
clone_size: .
j_call: TRBJ2-5
v_call: TRBV5-1
cdr3_aa: CASSGGTPRETQYF
cdr3_nt: TGCGCCAGCAGCGGCGGGACCCCACGGGAGACCCAGTACTTC

d_call: TRBD2
clone_size: .
j_call: TRBJ2-1
v_call: TRBV7-3
cdr3_aa: CASRLQLAGTDNEQFF
cdr3_nt: TGTGCCAGCAGATTACAGCTAGCGGGTACCGACAATGAGCAGTTCTTC

d_call: TRBD1
clone_size: few
j_call: TRBJ1-5
v_call: TRBV7-2
cdr3_aa: CASSHRDRGVQPQHF
cdr3_nt: TGTGCCAGCAGCCACCGGGACAGGGGAGTGCAGCCCCAGCATTTT

d_call: TRBD2
clone_size: few
j_call: TRBJ2-7
v_call: TRBV3-1
cdr3_aa: CASSLAGSPLEQYF
cdr3_nt: TGTGCCAGCAGCTTAGCGGGATCCCCTCTCGAGCAGTACTTC

d_call: .
clone_size: few
j_call: TRBJ2-7
v_call: TRBV4-2
cdr3_aa: CASSQDPVWGVGEQYF
cdr3_nt: TGTGCCAGCAGCCAAGACCCCGTATGGGGGGTCGGCGAGCAGTACTTC

d_call: .
clone_size: .
j_call: TRBJ1-1
v_call: TRBV29-1
cdr3_aa: CSVGTWGNTEAFF
cdr3_nt: TGCAGCGTTGGGACGTGGGGGAACACTGAAGCTTTCTTT

d_call: TRBD2
clone_size: .
j_call: TRBJ2-1
v_call: TRBV9
cdr3_aa: CASSAQGRGAYNEQFF
cdr3_nt: TGTGCCAGCAGCGCTCAGGGGCGGGGGGCCTACAATGAGCAGTTCTTC

d_call: .
clone_size: .
j_call: TRBJ2-7
v_call: TRBV10-3
cdr3_aa: CAISGQESYGQYF
cdr3_nt: TGTGCCATCAGTGGACAGGAATCCTACGGGCAGTACTTC

d_call: .
clone_size: .
j_call: TRBJ1-1
v_call: TRBV20-1
cdr3_aa: CSASEQGADTEAFF
cdr3_nt: TGCAGTGCTAGCGAACAGGGAGCGGACACTGAAGCTTTCTTT

d_call: TRBD2
clone_size: many
j_call: TRBJ2-7
v_call: TRBV5-1
cdr3_aa: CASSSGTSGSYEQYF
cdr3_nt: TGCGCCAGCAGCAGCGGGACTAGCGGATCCTACGAGCAGTACTTC

d_call: .
clone_size: .
j_call: TRBJ1-5
v_call: TRBV24-1
cdr3_aa: CATSKTLSGSNQPQHF
cdr3_nt: TGTGCCACCAGTAAAACCCTAAGCGGGTCCAATCAGCCCCAGCATTTT

d_call: .
clone_size: many
j_call: TRBJ1-1
v_call: TRBV5-1
cdr3_aa: CASSLSRVGAMNTEAFF
cdr3_nt: TGCGCCAGCAGCTTGTCCCGGGTAGGTGCCATGAACACTGAAGCTTTCTTT

d_call: .
clone_size: few
j_call: TRBJ2-2
v_call: TRBV4-3
cdr3_aa: CASSQVVNTGELFF
cdr3_nt: TGCGCCAGCAGCCAAGTTGTGAACACCGGGGAGCTGTTTTTT

d_call: .
clone_size: .
j_call: TRBJ2-1
v_call: TRBV12-3/TRBV12-4
cdr3_aa: CASGMTSYNEQFF
cdr3_nt: TGTGCCAGCGGGATGACTAGTTACAATGAGCAGTTCTTC

d_call: TRBD2
clone_size: few
j_call: TRBJ2-6
v_call: TRBV9
cdr3_aa: CASSVAREGPSGANVLTF
cdr3_nt: TGTGCCAGCAGCGTAGCCAGGGAGGGACCCTCTGGGGCCAACGTCCTGACTTTC

d_call: .
clone_size: few
j_call: TRBJ2-7
v_call: TRBV20-1
cdr3_aa: CSAPRAKGAYEQYF
cdr3_nt: TGCAGTGCACCTCGGGCTAAGGGGGCCTACGAGCAGTACTTC

d_call: .
clone_size: many
j_call: TRBJ1-5
v_call: TRBV20-1
cdr3_aa: CSARDMLGGQAQHF
cdr3_nt: TGCAGTGCTAGAGATATGCTCGGCGGGCAGGCCCAGCATTTT

d_call: .
clone_size: many
j_call: TRBJ2-2
v_call: TRBV4-3
cdr3_aa: CASSQDKAAGRPGELFF
cdr3_nt: TGCGCCAGCAGCCAAGATAAGGCGGCGGGGAGACCCGGGGAGCTGTTTTTT

d_call: TRBD1
clone_size: .
j_call: TRBJ2-7
v_call: TRBV7-2
cdr3_aa: CASSLWGQATSYEQYF
cdr3_nt: TGTGCCAGCAGCTTATGGGGACAGGCGACCTCCTACGAGCAGTACTTC

d_call: .
clone_size: many
j_call: TRBJ1-2
v_call: TRBV12-3/TRBV12-4
cdr3_aa: CASSSGRNYGYTF
cdr3_nt: TGTGCCAGCAGTTCCGGCCGCAACTATGGCTACACCTTC

d_call: .
clone_size: many
j_call: TRBJ1-2
v_call: TRBV6-5
cdr3_aa: CASSYSGGNYGYTF
cdr3_nt: TGTGCCAGCAGTTACTCTGGCGGGAACTATGGCTACACCTTC

d_call: .
clone_size: many
j_call: TRBJ2-1
v_call: TRBV12-3/TRBV12-4
cdr3_aa: CASSGEGEGNEQFF
cdr3_nt: TGTGCCAGCAGTGGCGAGGGAGAGGGTAATGAGCAGTTCTTC

d_call: .
clone_size: few
j_call: TRBJ1-4
v_call: TRBV5-1
cdr3_aa: CASSQHGREKLFF
cdr3_nt: TGCGCCAGCAGCCAACACGGGAGGGAAAAACTGTTTTTT

d_call: .
clone_size: .
j_call: TRBJ1-1
v_call: TRBV2
cdr3_aa: CASSLQGFGFNTEAFF
cdr3_nt: TGTGCCAGCAGCCTACAGGGATTTGGGTTTAACACTGAAGCTTTCTTT

d_call: TRBD2
clone_size: many
j_call: TRBJ2-5
v_call: TRBV5-1
cdr3_aa: CASSRTSGSVLAQYF
cdr3_nt: TGCGCCAGCAGCCGGACTAGCGGGAGCGTTTTGGCCCAGTACTTC

d_call: .
clone_size: .
j_call: TRBJ2-5
v_call: TRBV19
cdr3_aa: CASSIGGETQYF
cdr3_nt: TGTGCCAGTAGTATAGGTGGAGAGACCCAGTACTTC

d_call: TRBD2
clone_size: few
j_call: TRBJ2-3
v_call: TRBV14
cdr3_aa: CASSQGRTSGRPISSTDTQYF
cdr3_nt: TGTGCCAGCAGCCAAGGGCGAACTAGCGGGAGGCCCATTTCCAGCACAGATACGCAGTATTTT

d_call: TRBD2
clone_size: few
j_call: TRBJ2-3
v_call: TRBV2
cdr3_aa: CASSEEDGTSLLTDTQYF
cdr3_nt: TGTGCCAGCAGTGAAGAGGATGGGACTAGCCTACTCACAGATACGCAGTATTTT

d_call: TRBD1
clone_size: few
j_call: TRBJ2-4
v_call: TRBV6-1
cdr3_aa: CASSPRDSRENIQYF
cdr3_nt: TGTGCCAGCAGTCCCCGGGACAGCAGGGAAAACATTCAGTACTTC

d_call: TRBD1
clone_size: many
j_call: TRBJ2-3
v_call: TRBV6-1
cdr3_aa: CASSPPGQGTDTQYF
cdr3_nt: TGTGCCAGCTCACCACCGGGACAGGGCACAGATACGCAGTATTTT

d_call: TRBD1
clone_size: few
j_call: TRBJ2-3
v_call: TRBV12-3/TRBV12-4
cdr3_aa: CASKPQDRGPDTQYF
cdr3_nt: TGTGCCAGCAAACCTCAGGACAGGGGGCCAGATACGCAGTATTTT

d_call: .
clone_size: few
j_call: TRBJ2-2
v_call: TRBV6-2/TRBV6-3
cdr3_aa: CASSIALDTGELFF
cdr3_nt: TGTGCCAGCAGTATAGCGCTAGACACCGGGGAGCTGTTTTTT

d_call: .
clone_size: few
j_call: TRBJ1-4
v_call: TRBV4-2
cdr3_aa: CASSQDTGPNEKLFF
cdr3_nt: TGTGCCAGCAGCCAAGATACGGGACCGAATGAAAAACTGTTTTTT

d_call: TRBD2
clone_size: many
j_call: TRBJ2-1
v_call: TRBV29-1
cdr3_aa: CSVEDRLAGHNEQFF
cdr3_nt: TGCAGCGTTGAAGATCGGCTAGCGGGACACAATGAGCAGTTCTTC

d_call: TRBD2
clone_size: few
j_call: TRBJ2-7
v_call: TRBV9
cdr3_aa: CASSAGLAGVSEQYF
cdr3_nt: TGTGCCAGCAGCGCAGGACTAGCGGGAGTCTCGGAGCAGTACTTC

d_call: .
clone_size: many
j_call: TRBJ2-2
v_call: TRBV12-3/TRBV12-4
cdr3_aa: CASSSLRGAALTGELFF
cdr3_nt: TGTGCCAGCAGTTCCTTGAGAGGGGCAGCACTCACCGGGGAGCTGTTTTTT

d_call: TRBD1
clone_size: few
j_call: TRBJ2-7
v_call: TRBV28
cdr3_aa: CASSLTRTGGEQYF
cdr3_nt: TGTGCCAGCAGTTTAACAAGGACAGGGGGCGAGCAGTACTTC

d_call: .
clone_size: few
j_call: TRBJ1-1
v_call: TRBV5-1
cdr3_aa: CASSLVPGQNTEAFF
cdr3_nt: TGCGCCAGCAGCTTGGTCCCAGGCCAGAACACTGAAGCTTTCTTT

d_call: .
clone_size: .
j_call: TRBJ1-1
v_call: TRBV29-1
cdr3_aa: CSVVRVLDTEAFF
cdr3_nt: TGCAGCGTTGTGAGGGTTTTGGACACTGAAGCTTTCTTT

d_call: TRBD2
clone_size: few
j_call: TRBJ2-1
v_call: TRBV15
cdr3_aa: CATSREGLVWLAGEYNEQFF
cdr3_nt: TGTGCCACCAGCAGAGAAGGGTTGGTTTGGCTAGCGGGGGAGTACAATGAGCAGTTCTTC

d_call: .
clone_size: .
j_call: TRBJ2-7
v_call: TRBV28
cdr3_aa: CASRFTGDYEQYF
cdr3_nt: TGTGCCAGCAGATTCACAGGAGACTACGAGCAGTACTTC

d_call: TRBD1
clone_size: few
j_call: TRBJ2-1
v_call: TRBV11-2
cdr3_aa: CASRQGVTFDYNEQFF
cdr3_nt: TGTGCCAGTCGACAGGGCGTAACCTTCGATTACAATGAGCAGTTCTTC

d_call: .
clone_size: many
j_call: TRBJ1-1
v_call: TRBV12-3/TRBV12-4
cdr3_aa: CASSLEGRLNTEAFF
cdr3_nt: TGTGCCAGCAGTTTAGAGGGACGGCTGAACACTGAAGCTTTCTTT

d_call: .
clone_size: .
j_call: TRBJ1-2
v_call: TRBV7-9
cdr3_aa: CASSLGEIYGYTF
cdr3_nt: TGTGCCAGCAGCTTAGGGGAGATCTATGGCTACACCTTC

d_call: .
clone_size: .
j_call: TRBJ2-6
v_call: TRBV12-3/TRBV12-4
cdr3_aa: CASSPADSGANVLTF
cdr3_nt: TGTGCCAGCAGTCCTGCTGACTCTGGGGCCAACGTCCTGACTTTC

d_call: .
clone_size: few
j_call: TRBJ2-2
v_call: TRBV7-6
cdr3_aa: CASSLVFDGPNTGELFF
cdr3_nt: TGTGCCAGCAGCTTAGTTTTCGACGGCCCAAACACCGGGGAGCTGTTTTTT

d_call: .
clone_size: few
j_call: TRBJ2-1
v_call: TRBV24-1
cdr3_aa: CATSGIRGKYNEQFF
cdr3_nt: TGTGCCACCAGTGGAATACGAGGAAAGTACAATGAGCAGTTCTTC

d_call: .
clone_size: .
j_call: TRBJ2-2
v_call: TRBV28
cdr3_aa: CASSFSSTNTGELFF
cdr3_nt: TGTGCCAGCAGTTTCTCCTCCACGAACACCGGGGAGCTGTTTTTT

d_call: .
clone_size: .
j_call: TRBJ2-7
v_call: TRBV29-1
cdr3_aa: CSAGGFYEQYF
cdr3_nt: TGCAGCGCTGGGGGGTTCTACGAGCAGTACTTC